The rows below give T cell receptor beta chains drawn from one sample of a study of T cells in Graves' hyperthyroidism and ophthalmopathy. TCRdb independently ran MiXCR on the multiplex PCR reads; one entry per CDR3 protein. The repertoire holds 450,000 to 650,000 distinct CDR3 sequences, with about a sixth as singletons. The sequenced sample was blood. The source of these receptors is a woman aged 18-30 years with Graves' ophthalmopathy. CDR3s include the opening cysteine and the closing phenylalanine or tryptophan. The order of the fields is J gene, D gene, clone size, V gene, CDR3 protein, CDR3 DNA. D genes are given only for firm matches. Where a row states a size, it is once, few, many or the class of an expanded clone; other rows omit it.

TRBJ2-2 | . | . | TRBV7-3 | CASTMDANTGELFF | TGTGCCAGCACCATGGACGCGAACACCGGGGAGCTGTTTTTT
TRBJ2-3 | . | many | TRBV9 | CASSPIGDWTDTQYF | TGTGCCAGCAGCCCCATAGGGGACTGGACAGATACGCAGTATTTT
TRBJ1-1 | . | once | TRBV5-7 | CASSFRQDLRTEAFF | TGTGCCAGCAGCTTTCGACAGGACTTGAGGACTGAAGCTTTCTTT
TRBJ1-1 | . | few | TRBV4-1 | CASSQDSRGENTEAFF | TGCGCCAGCAGCCAAGATAGCCGGGGGGAGAACACTGAAGCTTTCTTT
TRBJ2-3 | . | . | TRBV20-1 | CSAGIQGTQYF | TGCAGTGCTGGAATCCAGGGGACGCAGTATTTT
TRBJ1-2 | . | . | TRBV14 | CASSQALQYGYTF | TGTGCCAGCAGCCAAGCACTCCAGTATGGCTACACCTTC
TRBJ2-6 | . | many | TRBV28 | CASSLWREGVSGANVLTF | TGTGCCAGCAGTTTATGGAGGGAAGGCGTCTCTGGGGCCAACGTCCTGACTTTC
TRBJ2-1 | TRBD1 | many | TRBV14 | CASSLDREREQFF | TGTGCCAGCAGCCTGGACAGGGAAAGAGAGCAGTTCTTC
TRBJ2-1 | TRBD2 | few | TRBV7-8 | CASSLGLLLAGGVRNEQFF | TGTGCCAGCAGCTTAGGCCTATTACTAGCGGGAGGTGTCCGGAATGAGCAGTTCTTC
TRBJ2-7 | TRBD2 | . | TRBV20-1 | CSARAEGREGRYEQYF | TGCAGTGCTAGGGCTGAGGGGCGGGAGGGCAGGTACGAGCAGTACTTC
TRBJ1-1 | . | . | TRBV4-1 | CASSQGTRNTEAFF | TGCGCCAGCAGCCAAGGTACAAGGAACACTGAAGCTTTCTTT
TRBJ2-1 | TRBD2 | few | TRBV27 | CASSLIGASGDYRFF | TGTGCCAGCAGTTTAATCGGGGCTAGCGGGGACTACCGGTTCTTC
TRBJ2-7 | . | many | TRBV7-8 | CASSLPGGPGALYEQYF | TGTGCCAGCAGCTTACCTGGTGGCCCAGGGGCCCTTTACGAGCAGTACTTC
TRBJ2-7 | . | many | TRBV27 | CASSFAGHSGYEQYF | TGTGCCAGCAGTTTCGCGGGACATAGCGGCTACGAGCAGTACTTC
TRBJ1-1 | . | few | TRBV6-1 | CASSEDQTTEAFF | TGTGCCAGCAGTGAAGATCAGACCACTGAAGCTTTCTTT
TRBJ2-7 | TRBD1 | few | TRBV30 | CAWSVIHRGPLEQYF | TGTGCCTGGAGTGTCATTCACAGGGGACCCCTCGAGCAGTACTTC
TRBJ1-4 | TRBD1 | few | TRBV12-3/TRBV12-4 | CASRPTGAEVNEKLFF | TGTGCCAGCAGGCCCACAGGGGCGGAGGTTAATGAAAAACTGTTTTTT
TRBJ2-7 | TRBD2 | few | TRBV5-5 | CASSLMMGEGKEYF | TGTGCCAGCAGCTTGATGATGGGGGAGGGGAAGGAGTACTTC
TRBJ1-1 | . | . | TRBV6-5 | CASSYPGGAAFF | TGTGCCAGCAGTTACCCGGGGGGGGCCGCTTTCTTT
TRBJ2-4 | TRBD1 | . | TRBV6-2/TRBV6-3 | CASSPDREAKNIQYF | TGTGCCAGCAGCCCGGACAGGGAGGCCAAAAACATTCAGTACTTC
TRBJ2-7 | . | many | TRBV27 | CASSFGTGEYEQYF | TGTGCCAGCAGTTTCGGGACGGGAGAGTACGAGCAGTACTTC
TRBJ1-5 | . | many | TRBV3-1 | CASSQGSGAGQPQHF | TGTGCCAGCAGCCAAGGATCGGGGGCAGGTCAGCCCCAGCATTTT
TRBJ1-2 | TRBD1 | few | TRBV6-1 | CASIEGTAYGYTF | TGTGCCAGCATCGAAGGGACAGCCTATGGCTACACCTTC
TRBJ1-2 | . | many | TRBV7-2 | CASSWRVRNYGYTF | TGTGCCAGCAGCTGGAGGGTACGGAACTATGGCTACACCTTC
TRBJ1-5 | . | few | TRBV15 | CATSREADSNQPQHF | TGTGCCACCAGCAGAGAGGCAGATAGCAATCAGCCCCAGCATTTT
TRBJ2-6 | TRBD1 | . | TRBV7-9 | CASSDRGRGANVLTF | TGTGCCAGCAGCGACAGGGGGCGTGGGGCCAACGTCCTGACTTTC
TRBJ1-2 | . | many | TRBV12-3/TRBV12-4 | CASSLAGTGGCTF | TGTGCCAGCAGTTTAGCGGGGACCGGTGGTTGCACCTTC
TRBJ2-5 | TRBD2 | many | TRBV2 | CASSGEGGETQYF | TGTGCCAGCAGTGGGGAGGGAGGAGAGACCCAGTACTTC
TRBJ2-1 | TRBD1 | few | TRBV19 | CASSFRQGLDEQFF | TGTGCCAGTAGTTTCAGACAGGGGCTCGATGAGCAGTTCTTC
TRBJ1-3 | . | few | TRBV6-1 | CASSPGRNSGNTIYF | TGTGCCAGCAGCCCCGGACGGAACTCTGGAAACACCATATATTTT
TRBJ1-6 | . | . | TRBV2 | CASRVGTHQTSPLHF | TGTGCCAGCAGAGTCGGGACGCACCAGACTTCACCCCTCCACTTT
TRBJ2-1 | TRBD2 | many | TRBV28 | CASNPLAGGFNEQFF | TGTGCCAGCAACCCACTAGCGGGGGGCTTTAATGAGCAGTTCTTC
TRBJ2-7 | . | many | TRBV30 | CAWSGQYEQYF | TGTGCCTGGAGCGGACAGTACGAGCAGTACTTC
TRBJ2-7 | TRBD2 | many | TRBV28 | CASTLSGGTYEQYF | TGTGCCAGCACCCTTAGCGGGGGAACCTACGAGCAGTACTTC
TRBJ2-2 | . | few | TRBV27 | CASLGVGNTGELFF | TGTGCCAGCCTGGGGGTGGGTAACACCGGGGAGCTGTTTTTT
TRBJ1-5 | . | . | TRBV20-1 | CSASSAGISNQPQHF | TGCAGTGCTAGTTCCGCGGGAATCAGCAATCAGCCCCAGCATTTT
TRBJ2-7 | TRBD2 | many | TRBV6-5 | CASSYSRLASSYEQYF | TGTGCCAGCAGTTACTCCCGACTAGCGTCCTCCTACGAGCAGTACTTC